This T cell receptor beta chain was sequenced during a study of CD4 T cells in relation to SARS-CoV-2 and coronaviruses. In the study overall: PBMCs were cultured with antigen for 10 days before TCR beta sequencing.

Some clones are missing from TCRdb's copy, which holds only in-frame ones; the method was immunoSEQ multiplex PCR. The table lists around 23,000 clones, about 73% of them singletons. Trimming cost V 8 bases and J 1 base; bases outside gene matches: 5. Germline-derived CDR1 and CDR2 are MNHNY and SVGAGI (reference sequence). The CDR3 spans 15 residues. CD4+ T cells from unexposed donors were obtained before the COVID-19 pandemic (2011-2018). Isolation of CD4+ T cells took place after nine to ten days in culture. As cell numbers allowed, unexposed-donor CD4+ T cells faced SARS-CoV-2 S/N and four cold-coronavirus spikes. Fresh IL-2 medium replaced half the medium on days 3 and 7. This clone has just a few counts. Its antigen is unknown.

The chain is built from TRBV6-6 and TRBJ2-2; 9 nucleotides line up with TRBD1. What was sequenced was CD4+ T cells from PBMCs, cultured in vitro. This receptor was obtained from a human donor in good health. DNA of the CDR3: TGTGCCAGCTGGCTGGGACAGGGGAACACCGGGGAGCTGTTTTTT. Protein sequence: CASWLGQGNTGELFF.